This section outlines one TCR beta chain sequence together with its context. Its antigen remains unidentified. The data were obtained in a study of blood T cells in healthy people across ages. Findings and caveats of the study: It was the long-lived donors that had more naive CD4+ cells and higher diversity than aged donors.

V gave up 6 bases and J gave up 13 bases, with 16 bases separating them. The CDR3 has 12 residues. Looked up from germline, CDR1 is MDHEN and CDR2 is SYDVKM. Primed by a sample-barcoded 5' primer and a J-beta primer mix, a second PCR proceeded for roughly 7 to 12 cycles. MiXCR, run by TCRdb on the 5' RACE reads, gives a single entry per CDR3 protein. The profile shows about 800,000 distinct CDR3 sequences, nearly 60% of them singletons. Material for sequencing was blood. The clonotype was recovered from a man aged 25-45 years in good health. The genes are TRBV28 and TRBJ2-4, with TRBD2 as a possible D gene (5 bases). The CDR3 loop is CASRSTFGEQYF. The CDR3 DNA reads TGTGCCAGCAGAAGTACGTTCGGGGAGCAGTACTTC.